The 28 T cell receptor beta chains reported below all come from one sample, sequenced in a study of regulatory T cells in long-lasting Graves disease (dated by TCRdb to the early 2020s). The time point label, read with the paper, signifies: newly diagnosed GD, antithyroid drugs for less than 3 months. For both TCR sequencing and RNA sequencing, RNA was extracted from PBMCs using TRIzol. Libraries were constructed by multiplex PCR. Instrument on record: Illumina HiSeq 4000. TCR beta libraries were built with iRepertoire HTBI primers and Arm-PCR amplification of CDR3 regions. TCRdb applied fastp at Q25 and MiXCR to the public reads, then kept only in-frame beta chains. Under each unique CDR3 protein, matching rows form one entry showing the most common genes and DNA. For this sample there are approximately 460,000 distinct CDR3 sequences; roughly 17% appear just once. About 10% of the sample lies in the top ten.

Separately, the same data were catalogued under a study of T cells in Graves' hyperthyroidism and ophthalmopathy.

The input for sequencing was peripheral blood mononuclear cells (PBMCs), taken at new diagnosis, from a patient treated with antithyroid drugs. Every receptor here comes from a woman between 25 and 40 years old with Graves disease. Donor details come from another sample of the same person, matched by shared clones.

The J gene is TRBJ2-2, the V gene TRBV12-3 or TRBV12-4; perhaps TRBD2 as D (6 bases). V shed 10 bases and J shed 5 bases, with 17 bases lying between them. CDR3 size: 14 residues. The CDR3 loop is CATFRLESTGELFF. Written as DNA, the CDR3 is TGTGCCACCTTTAGACTAGAGAGTACCGGGGAGCTGTTTTTT.

In the case of this clonotype: At one end the junction does not follow the germline gene, possibly because of a read error. This chain uses TRBV20-1 with TRBJ2-2; the D is unclear. The germline V gene has CDR1 DFQATT and CDR2 SNEGSKA (reference sequence). The CDR3 covers 16 residues. CDR3 in amino acids: CSASRPPQTNAGELFF. CDR3 DNA: TGCAGTGCTAGCCGACCCCCTCAAACGAACGCCGGGGAGCTGTTTTTT.

This clonotype was detected ten times or more. The gene calls are TRBV11-2 and TRBJ2-7, with D possibly TRBD2 on 6 matching bases. Germline CDR1 SGHAT, CDR2 FQNNGV. The CDR3 runs to 14 residues. Trimming cost V 1 base and J 7 bases, with 14 bases left between them. The CDR3 nucleotides are TGTGCCAGCAGCTTAGGGGAGGTGCTACGAGAGCAGTACTTC. Translation gives CASSLGEVLREQYF.

This clonotype came up many times. The chain has TRBV10-3 and TRBJ1-1, with D hard to call. V was shortened by 0 bases and J by 0 bases, with 8 bases between the two germline ends. Per the germline V gene, CDR1 is ENHRY and CDR2 is SYGVKD. The CDR3 contains 15 residues. In DNA, the CDR3 is TGTGCCATCAGTGAGTCTAACCAGCTGAACACTGAAGCTTTCTTT. Protein: CAISESNQLNTEAFF.

With respect to this clonotype: This may arise from a read error, as a much more abundant clone is one base away. This sequence joins TRBV6-1 and TRBJ1-5; D is ambiguous. Germline V gene lookup returns CDR1 MNHNS and CDR2 SASEGT. The CDR3 extends over 14 amino acids. The ends were cut back, 4 bases at V and 1 base at J, with 8 bases in the middle. CDR3 sequence (DNA): TGTGCCAGCAGTGCCGCGGGGAGCAATCAGCCCCAGCATTTT. It encodes CASSAAGSNQPQHF.

This clonotype was found a few times. The V gene is TRBV20-1, the J gene TRBJ1-6; D unclear. The CDR3 is 16 residues long. Germline CDR1 reads DFQATT; CDR2 reads SNEGSKA (reference sequence). Trimming shortened V by 4 bases and J by 2 bases, and 15 bases separated the two germline ends. The CDR3 DNA is TGCAGTGCTACGCGTGGCCTCCAAGCCTATAATTCACCCCTCCACTTT. This sequence encodes CSATRGLQAYNSPLHF.

The chain is built from TRBV4-1 and TRBJ2-1, with 7 bases that match TRBD2. The germline gives CDR1 MGHRA, CDR2 YSYEKL. This CDR3 is 15 amino acids long. V lost 2 bases to trimming and J lost 9 bases; unmatched junction nucleotides: 10. CDR3 in amino acids: CASSQKDGGSIEQFF. The CDR3, as DNA: TGCGCCAGCAGCCAAAAGGATGGCGGGAGTATTGAGCAGTTCTTC.

The table lists this clonotype with many counts. V and J are TRBV6-2 or TRBV6-3 and TRBJ2-2; perhaps TRBD1 as D (6 bases). CDR3 size: 16 residues. Germline V gene data show CDR1 as MNHEY and CDR2 as SVGEGT. Trimming cost V 1 base and J 3 bases, with 12 bases left between them. The CDR3 region has the DNA TGTGCCAGCAGTTACTGGGCCGAGGGGGACACCGGGGAGCTGTTTTTT. Translation: CASSYWAEGDTGELFF.

In this sample, this clonotype turned up many times. The gene calls are TRBV3-1 and TRBJ2-5; D may be TRBD1 or TRBD2 (5 bases each). The germline gives CDR1 LGHDT, CDR2 YNNKEL (reference sequence). The V gene lost 3 bases and the J gene lost 6 bases, with 17 bases spanning the gap. CDR3 length equals 15 residues. DNA for the CDR3: TGTGCCAGCAGCCAGCTAGACCGGGGCCCCAAGACCCAGTACTTC. Protein product: CASSQLDRGPKTQYF.

This clonotype has at least ten counts. The chain combines TRBV9 with TRBJ2-2; D not resolved. Germline V gene sequence: CDR1 SGDLS, CDR2 YYNGEE. Trimming removed 6 bases from V and 7 bases from J, with 16 bases in between. The CDR3 has 14 residues. The CDR3 sequence is CASTPSSRVGELFF. Written as DNA, the CDR3 is TGTGCCAGCACCCCAAGCTCTCGGGTCGGGGAGCTGTTTTTT.

This clonotype was observed many times. This rearrangement joins TRBV27 to TRBJ2-2, with D perhaps TRBD1 or TRBD2 (5 bases each). Germline CDR1 and CDR2: MNHEY and SMNVEV (reference sequence). The CDR3 is 16 residues long. Trimming cost V 1 base and J 3 bases, with 12 bases left between them. As DNA, the CDR3 is TGTGCCAGCAGTTTATACGGGGCGGAGGACACCGGGGAGCTGTTTTTT. The encoded protein is CASSLYGAEDTGELFF.

Ten or more counts support this clonotype. The CDR3 sequence is CSARVAGERETQYF. In DNA, the CDR3 is TGCAGTGCTAGAGTTGCGGGAGAGAGAGAGACCCAGTACTTC. V usage is TRBV20-1 and J usage is TRBJ2-5; TRBD2 matches at 7 bases. The junction had 6 bases not matched to a gene; V was cut back by 1 base and J by 4 bases. Per germline, CDR1 DFQATT and CDR2 SNEGSKA (reference sequence). The CDR3 covers 14 residues.

CDR3 nucleotide sequence: TGTGCCACCAGCCAACAGAATGAGCAGTTCTTC. Its protein product is CATSQQNEQFF. The chain joins TRBV15 to TRBJ2-1; D gene unclear. Trimming removed 5 bases at V and 7 bases at J, with 6 bases between. The CDR3 spans 11 residues. CDR1 and CDR2 from the germline V gene are LNHNV and YYDKDF (reference sequence).

This clonotype was observed at least ten times. The J gene is TRBJ1-2, the V gene TRBV12-3 or TRBV12-4; possible D gene TRBD1, 6 bases. Deletions cut 5 bases from V and 10 bases from J, with 14 bases between. The CDR3 loop spans 12 amino acids. CDR3 nucleotides: TGTGCCAGCAGTCCGAACAGGGTTGTCTACACCTTC. Translating gives CASSPNRVVYTF.

This clonotype has at least ten counts. The V gene is TRBV18, the J gene TRBJ2-3, with D uncertain. CDR1 is KGHSH, CDR2 LQKENI, per germline. The CDR3 loop spans 14 amino acids. Deletions cut 0 bases from V and 4 bases from J, with 8 bases between. The CDR3: CASSPPEIADTQYF. For the CDR3, the DNA is TGTGCCAGCTCACCACCGGAGATAGCAGATACGCAGTATTTT.

The chain links TRBV5-1 to TRBJ2-6; D perhaps matches TRBD1 (6 bases). Germline CDR1 and CDR2: SGHRS and YFSETQ. V was cut by 4 bases and J by 0 bases, with 20 bases left in between. This CDR3 is built from 19 residues. The DNA for the CDR3 is TGCGCCAGCAGCAAATGGGCACAGGGAAAAAGCTCTGGGGCCAACGTCCTGACTTTC. Its protein product is CASSKWAQGKSSGANVLTF.

This sequence joins TRBV7-9 and TRBJ1-4; no firm D call. This CDR3 comprises 11 residues. Germline-derived CDR1 and CDR2 are SEHNR and FQNEAQ (reference sequence). V was clipped by 6 bases and J by 7 bases, with 6 bases between them. The CDR3 region has the DNA TGTGCCAGCAGTTCGAGTGAAAAACTGTTTTTT. It encodes CASSSSEKLFF.

This clonotype was observed at least ten times. This sequence joins TRBV20-1 and TRBJ2-1, with TRBD1 identical over 8 bases. The CDR3 contains 16 residues. Germline CDR1 and CDR2: DFQATT and SNEGSKA (reference sequence). V lost 3 bases and J lost 4; bases outside the gene matches: 11. CDR3 in DNA: TGCAGTGCTAGCAAGACAGGGGTGGAACTTTACAATGAGCAGTTCTTC. Translation gives CSASKTGVELYNEQFF.

This clonotype was seen ten or more times. The chain combines TRBV3-1 with TRBJ2-2; D call uncertain. The germline V gene has CDR1 LGHDT and CDR2 YNNKEL (reference sequence). The CDR3 is made up of 13 amino acids. Trimming cost V 6 bases and J 5 bases, with 10 bases left between them. CDR3 region: CASSPWGTGELFF. CDR3 DNA sequence: TGTGCCAGCAGTCCCTGGGGAACCGGGGAGCTGTTTTTT.

This clonotype was seen a handful of times. The chain links TRBV30 to TRBJ1-1, with D uncertain. V lost 0 bases and J lost 3, with 8 bases in between. The CDR3 is made up of 13 amino acids. Germline CDR1 GTSNPN, CDR2 SVGIG (reference sequence). This CDR3 is CAWSVRVDTEAFF. DNA of the CDR3: TGTGCCTGGAGTGTACGAGTGGACACTGAAGCTTTCTTT.

This clonotype was seen repeatedly, ten times or more. The chain uses TRBV29-1 and TRBJ2-5; D remains unclear. CDR1 is SQVTM, CDR2 ANQGSEA, per germline. Trimming took off 4 bases at V and 2 bases at J, with 8 bases between the two ends. The CDR3 runs to 12 residues. The DNA for the CDR3 is TGCAGCGTTGGGCCGATTCAAGAGACCCAGTACTTC. This translates into CSVGPIQETQYF.

The chain couples TRBV5-8 to TRBJ2-1, with no clear D. Germline V lookup: CDR1 SGHTS, CDR2 YDEGEE. This CDR3 spans 16 amino acids. The V gene lost 3 bases and the J gene lost 9 bases, with 22 bases spanning the gap. CDR3 DNA sequence: TGTGCCAGCAGCTGGGGTTCTAGGGCCCCCAATGGTGAGCAGTTCTTC. Protein sequence: CASSWGSRAPNGEQFF.

This clonotype showed up many times. The J gene is TRBJ2-2, the V gene TRBV9; no firm D call. The V end lost 3 bases, the J end lost 6 bases, and 6 bases lay between the germline ends. CDR1 is SGDLS, CDR2 YYNGEE, per germline. CDR3 length equals 12 residues. DNA for the CDR3: TGTGCCAGCAGCGCAAGACCCGGGGAGCTGTTTTTT. This translates into CASSARPGELFF. Using reference TRBV9 and TRBJ2-2 for the parts outside the CDR3, the full variable domain is DSGVTQTPKHLITATGQRVTLRCSPRSGDLSVYWYQQSLDQGLQFLIQYYNGEERAKGNILERFSAQQFPDLHSELNLSSLELGDSALYFCASSARPGELFFGEGSRLTVL.

The rearrangement joins TRBV6-1 to TRBJ2-7; the match to TRBD2 covers 10 bases. V shed 5 bases, J shed 5 bases, and the junction held 9 bases outside the gene matches. Germline V CDR1 and CDR2: MNHNS, SASEGT. This CDR3 contains 15 residues. This CDR3 is CASSRAGGPYDEQYF. CDR3 nucleotides: TGTGCCAGCAGTCGAGCGGGAGGGCCTTATGACGAGCAGTACTTC.

This clonotype occurred a few times. The rearrangement uses TRBV7-8 and TRBJ2-2, with 7 bases that match TRBD1. The trim removed 4 bases at V and 5 bases at J, leaving 10 bases unmatched. The germline gives CDR1 SGHVS, CDR2 FQNEAQ. The CDR3 is made up of 16 amino acids. The CDR3 region has the DNA TGTGCCAGCAGCTCCCGACCGGGACAGCGGACCGGGGAGCTGTTTTTT. Translating gives CASSSRPGQRTGELFF.

This clonotype was found many times. The V call is TRBV20-1, the J call TRBJ1-5; possibly TRBD1 for D (5 bases). This CDR3 has 15 amino acids. The V gene lost 0 bases and the J gene lost 7 bases, with 16 bases spanning the gap. Per the germline V gene, CDR1 is DFQATT and CDR2 is SNEGSKA (reference sequence). The CDR3: CSAREVGGAGQPQHF. Written as DNA, the CDR3 is TGCAGTGCTAGAGAGGTTGGCGGGGCGGGACAGCCCCAGCATTTT.

Ten or more counts support this clonotype. The chain carries TRBV28 and TRBJ2-7; 8 bases match TRBD1. Germline assignment: CDR1 MDHEN and CDR2 SYDVKM. This CDR3 spans 17 amino acids. J was trimmed by 3 bases and V by 6 bases; bases with no gene match: 16. The CDR3 sequence: CASSAQEGQGGFYEQYF. Written as DNA, the CDR3 is TGTGCCAGCAGCGCCCAGGAAGGACAGGGCGGGTTCTACGAGCAGTACTTC.

As to this clonotype: This may be a read error: a much more frequent sequence differs by one nucleotide. The CDR3 sequence is CSAGRAGGPQETQYF. The CDR3, as DNA: TGCAGTGCTGGGAGGGCAGGGGGGCCCCAAGAGACCCAGTACTTC. V and J are TRBV20-1 and TRBJ2-5; tentatively, D is TRBD1 or TRBD2 (7 bases each). The CDR3 has 15 amino acids. CDR1 is DFQATT, CDR2 SNEGSKA, per germline (reference sequence). V lost 5 bases and J 1 base, leaving 17 bases between the germline ends.